The source of this TCR beta chain is a study of T-cell memory formation after mild COVID-19. The study's findings and limits: Researchers report contracting CD4+ clones mostly in CM and EM, with CD8+ clones in EMRA. That cross-reactive memory joined was suggested by some responding clones appearing in pre-infection memory.

Germline CDR1 is DFQATT and CDR2 is SNEGSKA (reference sequence). The V segment lost 0 bases and the J segment 0 bases; nucleotides outside the gene matches: 4. This CDR3 is built from 15 residues. Using its own MiXCR run on the 5' RACE reads, TCRdb lists one record per CDR3 protein. The sample comprises approximately 500,000 distinct CDR3 sequences, around a quarter of which are singletons, and around 12% rests with the top ten. About this clonotype itself: The antigen remains unidentified.

The sample was PBMCs or a T cell subset sorted from them (not recorded which). This receptor was identified in an adult woman who had mild COVID-19 (a few samples of this study predate the infection). Cell type and time point are not known. This chain links TRBV20-1 with TRBJ2-5; 7 bases are shared with TRBD1. The CDR3 DNA sequence: TGCAGTGCTAGAGAGGAGACAGGGTACCAAGAGACCCAGTACTTC. Translating it yields CSAREETGYQETQYF.